The 22 T cell receptor beta chains given below trace back to one sample, sequenced in a study of T cells after yellow fever vaccination. TCRdb re-analysed the 5' RACE reads in MiXCR, keeping a single row per CDR3 protein. This sample carries over 130,000 distinct CDR3 sequences, 6.5% to 8.5% of them seen once, and the ten largest clones take 0.73%. This specimen was CD4+ T cells sorted from PBMCs, taken 5 days after the yellow fever booster vaccination. These receptors all come from a man younger than 40 who received the YFV17D yellow fever vaccine.

This clonotype appeared many times. V is TRBV2 and J is TRBJ1-5; 9 bases align to TRBD1. V was clipped by 9 bases and J by 8 bases; unmatched bases: 14. The CDR3 runs 15 residues. Per the germline V gene, CDR1 is SNHLY and CDR2 is FYNNEI. The CDR3 reads CASRDRDPIGEPQHF. Here the CDR3 DNA reads TGTGCCAGTAGGGACAGGGACCCGATCGGTGAGCCCCAGCATTTT.

This clonotype was found many times. This rearrangement joins TRBV28 to TRBJ2-7, with D perhaps matching TRBD1 or TRBD2 (5 bases each). Looked up from germline, CDR1 is MDHEN and CDR2 is SYDVKM. The CDR3 is 13 residues long. V lost 9 bases, J lost 2 bases, and 14 bases lay in between. The CDR3 region is CASSTGAAYEQYF. The CDR3 DNA reads as TGTGCCAGTTCAACCGGGGCCGCCTACGAGCAGTACTTC.

This clonotype was observed at least ten times. The gene calls are TRBV7-2 and TRBJ2-3, with TRBD2 matching over 11 bases. Germline V gene sequence: CDR1 SGHTA, CDR2 FQGNSA. This CDR3 spans 17 amino acids. Trimming took 3 bases from V and 1 from J; bases not matched to a gene: 6. CDR3 residues: CASSFLAGGGGTDTQYF. For the CDR3, the DNA is TGTGCCAGCAGCTTCCTAGCGGGAGGCGGGGGCACAGATACGCAGTATTTT.

This clonotype was seen at least ten times. The CDR3 DNA is TGCAGCGCCAGACAGGGGACAGATACGCAGTATTTT. Its translation is CSARQGTDTQYF. The chain is built from TRBV29-1 and TRBJ2-3; 8 bases match TRBD1. The CDR3 is 12 amino acids. J gave up 3 bases and V 7 bases, and 3 bases lay outside the gene matches. The germline gives CDR1 SQVTM, CDR2 ANQGSEA.

There are many counts of this clonotype. The V and J genes are TRBV28 and TRBJ2-7; TRBD2 matches at 10 bases. Germline CDR1 reads MDHEN; CDR2 reads SYDVKM. The CDR3 contains 15 residues. After removal of 10 bases from V and 2 bases from J, the junction contained 11 bases not matched to a gene. The chain's CDR3 is CATTPGLAHPYEQYF. The CDR3 DNA follows: TGTGCCACCACACCGGGACTAGCGCATCCCTACGAGCAGTACTTC. The variable domain in full, completed from reference TRBV28 and TRBJ2-7, reads DVKVTQSSRYLVKRTGEKVFLECVQDMDHENMFWYRQDPGLGLRLIYFSYDVKMKEKGDIPEGYSVSREKKERFSLILESASTNQTSMYLCATTPGLAHPYEQYFGPGTRLTVT.

This clonotype was recorded at least ten times. CDR3 sequence (DNA): TGTGCCAGCAGCCCGAAACTCGAGCAGTACTTC. It specifies CASSPKLEQYF. The J gene is TRBJ2-7, the V gene TRBV7-2, with no clear D. The V gene's germline CDR1 is SGHTA and CDR2 FQGNSA. The CDR3 is 11 residues long. The V and J ends lost 5 bases and 6 bases respectively, with 8 bases between them.

This clonotype was counted ten times or more. V usage is TRBV7-2 and J usage is TRBJ2-1; 11 positions match TRBD1. Per the germline V gene, CDR1 is SGHTA and CDR2 is FQGNSA. V shed 5 bases and J 6 bases; nucleotides not matched to a gene: 12. This CDR3 region has 17 residues. CDR3 residues: CASSQGPRTGGFNEQFF. The DNA of the CDR3 is TGTGCCAGCAGCCAGGGCCCGAGGACAGGGGGCTTCAATGAGCAGTTCTTC.

This clonotype was detected ten times or more. This sequence joins TRBV20-1 and TRBJ2-2; D call uncertain. Per the germline V gene, CDR1 is DFQATT and CDR2 is SNEGSKA (reference sequence). V gave up 4 bases and J gave up 6 bases, with 15 bases separating them. The CDR3 sequence is 14 residues long. CDR3 amino acids: CSATSSGGPGELFF. The CDR3 nucleotides read TGCAGTGCTACGTCATCCGGTGGACCCGGGGAGCTGTTTTTT.

This clonotype was seen many times. The chain combines TRBV28 with TRBJ1-2; perhaps TRBD1 as D (5 bases). From germline, CDR1 is MDHEN and CDR2 SYDVKM. V lost 3 bases and J 4 bases, leaving 15 bases between the germline ends. The CDR3 consists of 15 residues. CDR3 in DNA: TGTGCCAGCAGTTTTCAGGGCCGATTCCTCTATGGCTACACCTTC. Its protein product is CASSFQGRFLYGYTF.

This clonotype was counted at least ten times. The gene calls are TRBV7-2 and TRBJ2-2, with 9 bases lining up with TRBD2. This CDR3 has 14 residues. V lost 3 bases to trimming and J lost 4 bases; unmatched junction nucleotides: 0. Germline loops: CDR1 SGHTA, CDR2 FQGNSA. CDR3: CASSLTSGTGELFF. The CDR3 region has the DNA TGTGCCAGCAGCTTGACTAGCGGCACCGGGGAGCTGTTTTTT.

This clonotype was observed many times. This chain joins TRBV5-1 and TRBJ2-3; 7 bases align to TRBD1. V shed 4 bases, J shed 6 bases, and the junction held 14 bases outside the gene matches. The CDR3 has 16 amino acids. The germline CDR1 and CDR2 sequences are SGHRS and YFSETQ. The DNA of the CDR3 is TGCGCCAGCAGCCCACTCCCCGGGACAGCGCTGGATACGCAGTATTTT. This sequence encodes CASSPLPGTALDTQYF.

The gene calls are TRBV12-3 or TRBV12-4 and TRBJ2-1, with D perhaps matching TRBD1 or TRBD2 (5 bases each). This CDR3 is built from 15 residues. Trimming removed 4 bases at V and 13 bases at J, with 23 bases between. CDR3 residues: CASSSRATARGEQFF. In DNA form, the CDR3 reads TGTGCCAGCAGTTCTAGGGCCACCGCAAGAGGGGAACAGTTCTTC.

This clonotype was detected many times. The rearrangement uses TRBV5-1 and TRBJ2-7; D is uncertain. The CDR3 spans 15 residues. Germline CDR1 SGHRS, CDR2 YFSETQ. The ends were cut back, 0 bases at V and 5 bases at J, with 15 bases in the middle. CDR3 loop: CASSLAFIGNNEQYF. Here the CDR3 DNA reads TGCGCCAGCAGCTTGGCCTTTATAGGGAACAACGAGCAGTACTTC.

This clonotype was seen at least ten times. This chain uses TRBV5-6 with TRBJ2-7, with D unclear. Between the trimmed V and J ends, which lost 3 bases and 2 bases, there was a span of 6 bases. This CDR3 is 12 amino acids long. Germline-derived CDR1 and CDR2 are SGHDT and YYEEEE. The CDR3 is CASSWGAYEQYF. CDR3 coding DNA: TGTGCCAGCAGCTGGGGTGCCTACGAGCAGTACTTC.

This clonotype was observed many times. The chain combines TRBV4-2 with TRBJ2-5; D not resolved. Germline CDR1 LGHNA, CDR2 YNFKEQ. With 3 bases removed from V and 1 base from J, the gap between germline ends came to 9 bases. The CDR3 is made up of 14 amino acids. Written as DNA, the CDR3 is TGTGCCAGCAGCCACCGGACGGGCCAAGAGACCCAGTACTTC. It is translated as CASSHRTGQETQYF.

This clonotype has a count of ten or more. The chain employs TRBV25-1 and TRBJ2-5; 10 bases line up with TRBD1. Germline V gene lookup returns CDR1 MGHDK and CDR2 SYGVNS. CDR3 length equals 14 residues. V lost 4 bases, J lost 2 bases, and 1 base stayed unmatched. As DNA, the CDR3 is TGTGCCAGCAGTGGGACAGGGGGACAAGAGACCCAGTACTTC. As protein: CASSGTGGQETQYF.

The table lists this clonotype with a count of one. A read error is possible here, since a much larger clone lies one base away. V is TRBV29-1 and J is TRBJ1-1; the D is unclear. The germline CDR1 and CDR2 sequences are SQVTM and ANQGSEA. The V and J ends lost 7 bases and 0 bases respectively, with 9 bases between them. The CDR3 spans 12 residues. The CDR3 DNA sequence: TGCAGCGCGTACGGGGTGAACACTGAAGCTTTCTTT. Translated: CSAYGVNTEAFF.

The V and J genes are TRBV20-1 and TRBJ2-6; D gene uncertain. The CDR3 spans 12 residues. Germline V lookup: CDR1 DFQATT, CDR2 SNEGSKA (reference sequence). V was cut by 4 bases and J by 4 bases, with 5 bases left in between. CDR3 region: CSATYGANVLTF. CDR3 DNA sequence: TGCAGTGCTACATACGGGGCCAACGTCCTGACTTTC.

At least ten counts were recorded for this clonotype. The V and J genes are TRBV1 and TRBJ2-5; TRBD2, the D gene given by the table, was not confirmed from the DNA. TRBV1 is given as a pseudogene. CDR3 length: 12 amino acids. The CDR3 is CTSSPLRPQRYF. The CDR3 nucleotides are TGCACCAGCAGCCCTTTGAGGCCCCAACGGTACTTC.

This clonotype was seen many times. This sequence joins TRBV7-8 and TRBJ2-1; tentative D call: TRBD2 (7 bases). CDR3 length: 16 amino acids. CDR1 and CDR2 from the germline V gene are SGHVS and FQNEAQ. Trimming shortened V by 2 bases and J by 3 bases, and 14 bases separated the two germline ends. CDR3 sequence (DNA): TGTGCCAGCAGCTTACGGCGGGGAGGGGGCTACAATGAGCAGTTCTTC. Translation gives CASSLRRGGGYNEQFF.

To note about this clonotype: One base away lies a much larger clone, so this may be a sequencing read error. The chain joins TRBV3-1 to TRBJ2-1; possible D gene TRBD2, 6 bases. CDR1 and CDR2 (germline): LGHDT, YNNKEL (reference sequence). This CDR3 comprises 15 residues. Trimming cost V 2 bases and J 4 bases, with 12 bases left between them. In DNA form, the CDR3 reads TGTGCCAGCAGCCAATGCCTAGGGAGGTACAATGAGCAGTTCTTC. Translated, it gives CASSQCLGRYNEQFF.

Concerning this clonotype: A much larger clone sits a single nucleotide away, making a read error possible. The V gene is TRBV6-2 or TRBV6-3, the J gene TRBJ1-4, with no clear D. The V end lost 6 bases, the J end lost 8 bases, and 13 bases lay between the germline ends. The V gene's germline CDR1 is MNHEY and CDR2 SVGEGT. The CDR3 has 13 amino acids. CDR3 DNA sequence: TGTGCCAGCAGCCGCGCCTCATCGGAAAAACTGTTTTTT. Encoded protein: CASSRASSEKLFF.